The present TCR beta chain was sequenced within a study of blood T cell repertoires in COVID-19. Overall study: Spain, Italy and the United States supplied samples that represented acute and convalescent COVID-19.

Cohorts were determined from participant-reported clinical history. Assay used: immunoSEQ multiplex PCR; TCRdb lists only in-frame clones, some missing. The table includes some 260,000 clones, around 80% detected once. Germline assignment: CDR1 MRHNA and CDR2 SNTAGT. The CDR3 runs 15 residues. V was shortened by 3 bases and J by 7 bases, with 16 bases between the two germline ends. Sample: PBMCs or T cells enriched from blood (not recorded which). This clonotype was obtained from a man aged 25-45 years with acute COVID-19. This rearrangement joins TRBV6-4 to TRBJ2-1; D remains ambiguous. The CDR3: CASSEELGFQNEQFF. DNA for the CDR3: TGTGCCAGCAGTGAGGAGCTTGGGTTTCAGAATGAGCAGTTCTTC.